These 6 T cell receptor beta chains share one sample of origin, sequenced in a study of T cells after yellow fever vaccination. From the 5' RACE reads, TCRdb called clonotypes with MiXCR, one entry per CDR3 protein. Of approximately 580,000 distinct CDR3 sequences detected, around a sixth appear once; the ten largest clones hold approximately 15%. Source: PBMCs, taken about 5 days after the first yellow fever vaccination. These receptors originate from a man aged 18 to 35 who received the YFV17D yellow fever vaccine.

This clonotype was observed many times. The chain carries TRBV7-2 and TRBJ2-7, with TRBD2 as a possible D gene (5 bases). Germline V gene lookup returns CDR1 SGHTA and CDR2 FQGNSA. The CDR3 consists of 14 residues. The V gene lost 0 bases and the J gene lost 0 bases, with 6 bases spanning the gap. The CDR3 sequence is CASSLAGSSYEQYF. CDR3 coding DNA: TGTGCCAGCAGCTTAGCAGGGAGCTCCTACGAGCAGTACTTC.

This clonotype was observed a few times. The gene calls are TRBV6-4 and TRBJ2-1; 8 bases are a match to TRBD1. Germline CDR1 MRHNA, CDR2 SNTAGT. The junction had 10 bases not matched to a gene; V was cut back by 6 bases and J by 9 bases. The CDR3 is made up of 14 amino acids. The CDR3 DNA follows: TGTGCCAGCAGACGAAATCAGGGGGCGGTTGAGCAGTTCTTC. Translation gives CASRRNQGAVEQFF.

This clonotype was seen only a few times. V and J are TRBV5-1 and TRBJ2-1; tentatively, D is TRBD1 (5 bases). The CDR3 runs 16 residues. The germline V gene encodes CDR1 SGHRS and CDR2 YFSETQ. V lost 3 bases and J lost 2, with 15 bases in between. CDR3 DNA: TGCGCCAGCAGCTATATAAGGGGTGGCCCCTACAATGAGCAGTTCTTC. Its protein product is CASSYIRGGPYNEQFF.

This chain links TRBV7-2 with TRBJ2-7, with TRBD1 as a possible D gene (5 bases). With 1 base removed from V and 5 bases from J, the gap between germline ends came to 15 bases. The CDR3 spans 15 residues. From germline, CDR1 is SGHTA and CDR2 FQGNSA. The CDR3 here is CASSLVYSGNNEQYF. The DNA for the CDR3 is TGTGCCAGCAGCTTAGTCTACTCAGGGAATAACGAGCAGTACTTC.

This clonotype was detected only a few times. As DNA, the CDR3 is TGTGCCAGCAGCTCGGCCAGGCGGGAGCTGTTTTTT. It codes for CASSSARRELFF. The V and J genes are TRBV7-9 and TRBJ2-2; D call uncertain. Germline V gives CDR1 SEHNR, CDR2 FQNEAQ (reference sequence). The CDR3 contains 12 residues. Trimming removed 4 bases from V and 9 bases from J, with 9 bases in between.

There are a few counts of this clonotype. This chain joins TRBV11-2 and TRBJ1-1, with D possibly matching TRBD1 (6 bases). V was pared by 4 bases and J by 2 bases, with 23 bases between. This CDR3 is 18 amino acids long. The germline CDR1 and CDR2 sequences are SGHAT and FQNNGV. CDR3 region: CASSSGDRGRGINTEAFF. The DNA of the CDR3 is TGTGCCAGCAGCTCAGGCGACCGTGGGAGGGGGATAAACACTGAAGCTTTCTTT.